The 2 T cell receptor beta chains presented below share a single source sample, sequenced in a study of blood T cell repertoires in COVID-19. Sequencing used immunoSEQ multiplex PCR; TCRdb keeps in-frame clones, though not all of them. The sample has roughly 100,000 clones, over 70% seen once; the top ten hold 15% to 20%. The material sequenced was peripheral blood. These receptor sequences come from a human donor in a cohort sampled during active COVID-19.

This sequence joins TRBV10-1 and TRBJ2-3, with D possibly matching TRBD2 (6 bases). From germline, CDR1 is WNHNN and CDR2 SYGVQD (reference sequence). Between the trimmed V and J ends, which lost 2 bases and 5 bases, there was a span of 17 bases. This CDR3 has 16 residues. The CDR3 region is CASSEPPGGVGDTQYF. For the CDR3, the DNA is TGCGCCAGCAGTGAGCCCCCTGGCGGGGTAGGAGATACGCAGTATTTT.

The chain couples TRBV2 to TRBJ2-1; the D gene is possibly TRBD1 (6 bases). This CDR3 has 13 amino acids. Germline values: CDR1 SNHLY, CDR2 FYNNEI. V gave up 9 bases and J gave up 2 bases, with 11 bases separating them. The chain's CDR3 is CASSRDTYNEQFF. In DNA, the CDR3 is TGTGCCAGTTCCCGGGACACCTACAATGAGCAGTTCTTC.